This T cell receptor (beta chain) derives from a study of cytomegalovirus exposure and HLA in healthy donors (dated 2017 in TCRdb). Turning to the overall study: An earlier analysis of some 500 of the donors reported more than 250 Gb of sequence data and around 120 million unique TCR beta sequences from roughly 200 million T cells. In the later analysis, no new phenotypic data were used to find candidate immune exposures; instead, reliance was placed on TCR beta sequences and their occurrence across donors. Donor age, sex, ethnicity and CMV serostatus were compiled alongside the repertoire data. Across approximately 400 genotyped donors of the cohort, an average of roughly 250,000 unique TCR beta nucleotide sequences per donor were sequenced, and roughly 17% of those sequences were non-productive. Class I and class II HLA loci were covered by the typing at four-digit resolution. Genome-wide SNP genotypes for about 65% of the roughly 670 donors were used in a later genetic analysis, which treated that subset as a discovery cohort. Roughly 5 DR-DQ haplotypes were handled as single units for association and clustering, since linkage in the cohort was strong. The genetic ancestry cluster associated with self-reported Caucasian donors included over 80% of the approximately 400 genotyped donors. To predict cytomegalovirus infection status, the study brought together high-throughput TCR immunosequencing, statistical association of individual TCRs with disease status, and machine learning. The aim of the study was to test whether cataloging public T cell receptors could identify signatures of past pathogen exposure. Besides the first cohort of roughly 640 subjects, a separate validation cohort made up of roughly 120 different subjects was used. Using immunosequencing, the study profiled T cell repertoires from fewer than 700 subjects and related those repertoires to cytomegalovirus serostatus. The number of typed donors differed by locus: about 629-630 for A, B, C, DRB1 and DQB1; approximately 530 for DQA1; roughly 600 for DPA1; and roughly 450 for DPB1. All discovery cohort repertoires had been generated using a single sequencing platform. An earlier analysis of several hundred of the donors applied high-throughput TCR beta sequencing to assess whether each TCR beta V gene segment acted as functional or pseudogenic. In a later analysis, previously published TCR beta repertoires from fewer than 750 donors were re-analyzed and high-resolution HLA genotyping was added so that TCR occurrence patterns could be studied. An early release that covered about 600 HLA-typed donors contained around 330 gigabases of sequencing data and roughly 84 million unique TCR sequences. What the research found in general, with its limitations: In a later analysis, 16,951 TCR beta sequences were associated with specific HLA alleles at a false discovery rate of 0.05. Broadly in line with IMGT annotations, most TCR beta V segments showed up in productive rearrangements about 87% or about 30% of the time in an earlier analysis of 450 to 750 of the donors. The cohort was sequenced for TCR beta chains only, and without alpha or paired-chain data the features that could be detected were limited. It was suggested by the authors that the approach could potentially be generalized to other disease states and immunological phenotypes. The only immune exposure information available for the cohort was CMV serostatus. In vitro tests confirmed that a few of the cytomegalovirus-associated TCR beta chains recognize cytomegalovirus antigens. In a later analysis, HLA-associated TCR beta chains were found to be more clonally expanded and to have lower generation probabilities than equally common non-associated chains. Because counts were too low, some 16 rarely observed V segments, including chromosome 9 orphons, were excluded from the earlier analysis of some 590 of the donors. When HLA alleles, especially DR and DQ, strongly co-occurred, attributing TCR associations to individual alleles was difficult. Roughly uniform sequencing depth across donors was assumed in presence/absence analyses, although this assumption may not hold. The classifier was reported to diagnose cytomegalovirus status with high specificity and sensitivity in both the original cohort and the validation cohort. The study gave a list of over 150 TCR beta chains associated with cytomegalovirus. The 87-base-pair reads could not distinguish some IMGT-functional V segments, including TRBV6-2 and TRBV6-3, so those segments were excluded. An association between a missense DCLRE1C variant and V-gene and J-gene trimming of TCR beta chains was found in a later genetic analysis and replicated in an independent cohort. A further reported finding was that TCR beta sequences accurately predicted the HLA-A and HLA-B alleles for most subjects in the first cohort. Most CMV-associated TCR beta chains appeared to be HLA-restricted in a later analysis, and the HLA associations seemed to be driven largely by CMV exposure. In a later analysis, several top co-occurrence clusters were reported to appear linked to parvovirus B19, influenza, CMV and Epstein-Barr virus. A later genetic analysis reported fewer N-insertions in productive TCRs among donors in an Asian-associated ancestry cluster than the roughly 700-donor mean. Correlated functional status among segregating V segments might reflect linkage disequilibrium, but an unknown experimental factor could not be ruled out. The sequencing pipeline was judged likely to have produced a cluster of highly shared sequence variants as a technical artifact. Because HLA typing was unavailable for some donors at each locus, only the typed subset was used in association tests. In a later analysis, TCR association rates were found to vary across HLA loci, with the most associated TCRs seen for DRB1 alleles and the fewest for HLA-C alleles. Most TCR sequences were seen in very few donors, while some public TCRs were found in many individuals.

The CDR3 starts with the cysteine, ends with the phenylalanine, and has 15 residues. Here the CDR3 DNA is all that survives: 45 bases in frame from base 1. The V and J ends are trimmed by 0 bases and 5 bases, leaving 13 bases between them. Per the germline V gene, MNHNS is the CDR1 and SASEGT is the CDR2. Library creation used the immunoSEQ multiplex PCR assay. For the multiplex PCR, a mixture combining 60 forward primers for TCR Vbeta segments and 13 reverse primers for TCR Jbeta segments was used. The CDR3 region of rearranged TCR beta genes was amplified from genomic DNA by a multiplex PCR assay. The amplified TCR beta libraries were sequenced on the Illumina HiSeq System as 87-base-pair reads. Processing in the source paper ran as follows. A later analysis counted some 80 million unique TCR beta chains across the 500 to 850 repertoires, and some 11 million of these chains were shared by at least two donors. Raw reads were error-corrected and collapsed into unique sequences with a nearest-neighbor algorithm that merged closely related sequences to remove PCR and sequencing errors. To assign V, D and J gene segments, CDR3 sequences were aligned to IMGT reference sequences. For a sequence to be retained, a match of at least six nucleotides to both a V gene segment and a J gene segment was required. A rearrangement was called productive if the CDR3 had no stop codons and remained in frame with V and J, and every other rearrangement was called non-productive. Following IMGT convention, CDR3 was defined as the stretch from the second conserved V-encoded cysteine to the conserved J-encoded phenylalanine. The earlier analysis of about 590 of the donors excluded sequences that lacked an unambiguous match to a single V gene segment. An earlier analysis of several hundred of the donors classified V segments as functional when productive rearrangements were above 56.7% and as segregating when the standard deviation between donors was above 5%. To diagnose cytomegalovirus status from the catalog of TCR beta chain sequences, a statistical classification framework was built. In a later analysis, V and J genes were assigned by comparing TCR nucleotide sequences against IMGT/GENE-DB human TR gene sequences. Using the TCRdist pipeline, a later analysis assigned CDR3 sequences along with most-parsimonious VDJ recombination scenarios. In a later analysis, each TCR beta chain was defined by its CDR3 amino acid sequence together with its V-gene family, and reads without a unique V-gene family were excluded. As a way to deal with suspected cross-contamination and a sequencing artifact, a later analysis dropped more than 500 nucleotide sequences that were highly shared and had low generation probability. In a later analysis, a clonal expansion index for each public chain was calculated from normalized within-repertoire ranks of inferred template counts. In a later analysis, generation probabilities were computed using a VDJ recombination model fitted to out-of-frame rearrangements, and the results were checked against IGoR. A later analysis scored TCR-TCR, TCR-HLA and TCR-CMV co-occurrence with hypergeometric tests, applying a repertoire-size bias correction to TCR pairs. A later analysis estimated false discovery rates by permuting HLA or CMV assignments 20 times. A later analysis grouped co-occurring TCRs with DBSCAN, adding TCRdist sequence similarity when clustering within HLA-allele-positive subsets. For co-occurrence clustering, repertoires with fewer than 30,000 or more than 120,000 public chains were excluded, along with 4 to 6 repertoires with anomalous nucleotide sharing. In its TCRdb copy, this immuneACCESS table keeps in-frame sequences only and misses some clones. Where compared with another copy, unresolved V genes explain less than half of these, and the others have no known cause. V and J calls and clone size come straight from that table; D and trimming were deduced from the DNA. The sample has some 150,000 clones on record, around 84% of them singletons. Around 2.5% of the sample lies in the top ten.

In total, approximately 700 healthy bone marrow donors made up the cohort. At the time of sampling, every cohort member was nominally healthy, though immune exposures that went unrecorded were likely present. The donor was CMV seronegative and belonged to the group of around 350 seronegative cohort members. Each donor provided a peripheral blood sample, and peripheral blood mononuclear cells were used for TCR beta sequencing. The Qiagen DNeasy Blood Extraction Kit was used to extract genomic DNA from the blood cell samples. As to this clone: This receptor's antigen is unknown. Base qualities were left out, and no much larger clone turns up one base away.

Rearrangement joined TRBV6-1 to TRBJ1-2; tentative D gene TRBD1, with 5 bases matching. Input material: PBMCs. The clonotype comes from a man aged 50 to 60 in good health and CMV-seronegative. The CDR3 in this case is CASSEAGRAGYGYTF. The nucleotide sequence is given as TGTGCCAGCAGTGAAGCGGGGCGAGCAGGGTATGGCTACACCTTC.